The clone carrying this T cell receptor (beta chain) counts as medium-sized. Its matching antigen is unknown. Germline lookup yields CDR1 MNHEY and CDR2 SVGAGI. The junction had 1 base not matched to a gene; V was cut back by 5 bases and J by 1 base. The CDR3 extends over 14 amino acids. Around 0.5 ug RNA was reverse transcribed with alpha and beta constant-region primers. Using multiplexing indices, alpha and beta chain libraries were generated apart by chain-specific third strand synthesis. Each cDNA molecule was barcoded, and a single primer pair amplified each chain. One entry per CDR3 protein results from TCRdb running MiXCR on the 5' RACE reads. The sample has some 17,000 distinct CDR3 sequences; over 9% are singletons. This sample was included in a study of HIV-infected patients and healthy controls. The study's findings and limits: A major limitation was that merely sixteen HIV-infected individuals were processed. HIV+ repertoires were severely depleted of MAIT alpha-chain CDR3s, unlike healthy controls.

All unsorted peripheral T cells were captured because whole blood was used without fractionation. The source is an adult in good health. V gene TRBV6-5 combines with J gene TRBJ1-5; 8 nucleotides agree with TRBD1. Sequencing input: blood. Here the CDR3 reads CASSRTGSNQPQHF. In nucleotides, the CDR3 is TGTGCCAGCAGTCGGACAGGGAGCAATCAGCCCCAGCATTTT.